These 18 T cell receptor beta chains were sequenced from one sample in a study of early T cells in non-severe SARS-CoV-2 infection (dated by TCRdb to about 2021). Receptor libraries were prepared by 5' RACE. Sequenced using a NextSeq 500. TCRdb reprocessing: public reads trimmed at Q25 with fastp, clones called with MiXCR, in-frame beta chains kept. Each entry merges the rows of one CDR3 protein and shows their most common DNA and genes. This sample has fewer than 75,000 distinct CDR3 sequences in its table, and 20% to 25% of those were observed once. The ten largest clones represent 16% of the sample. The sample in question was whole blood, obtained at baseline. The origin of the receptors is an adult who was a healthcare worker with PCR-confirmed SARS-CoV-2 infection or an uninfected control (not recorded which).

This clonotype was detected a few times. This chain links TRBV3-1 with TRBJ2-3; D is possibly TRBD1 (5 bases). This CDR3 comprises 15 residues. With 3 bases removed from V and 0 bases from J, the gap between germline ends came to 10 bases. Germline CDR1 reads LGHDT; CDR2 reads YNNKEL (reference sequence). The DNA for the CDR3 is TGTGCCAGCAGCCACCGACAGACTAGCACAGATACGCAGTATTTT. It is translated as CASSHRQTSTDTQYF.

This clonotype occurred a few times. This chain links TRBV6-5 with TRBJ2-7; a possible D gene is TRBD1 (5 bases). Germline loops: CDR1 MNHEY, CDR2 SVGAGI. The CDR3 is 16 residues long. Trimming removed 6 bases at V and 3 bases at J, with 21 bases between. CDR3 DNA sequence: TGTGCCAGCAGCACAAACGAGGAGACGGACAACTACGAGCAGTACTTC. This translates into CASSTNEETDNYEQYF.

This clonotype appeared a few times. CDR3 region: CASSLFRCETQYF. CDR3 nucleotide sequence: TGTGCCAGCAGCTTATTCCGGTGCGAGACCCAGTACTTC. This sequence joins TRBV7-3 and TRBJ2-5; D not certain. The CDR3 spans 13 residues. Trimming cost V 2 bases and J 5 bases, with 9 bases left between them. Germline CDR1 is SGHTA and CDR2 is FQGTGA.

This rearrangement joins TRBV5-1 to TRBJ1-2; possibly TRBD1 for D (5 bases). The ends were cut back, 3 bases at V and 8 bases at J, with 20 bases in the middle. Per germline, CDR1 SGHRS and CDR2 YFSETQ. The CDR3 runs to 15 residues. As DNA, the CDR3 is TGCGCCAGCAGCTACACCCATGGACAAGGTCGAGGCTACACCTTC. Its protein is CASSYTHGQGRGYTF.

This clonotype was seen more than once but under ten times. This chain connects TRBV30 to TRBJ2-4; tentative D call: TRBD2 (6 bases). The CDR3 contains 13 residues. The germline V gene has CDR1 GTSNPN and CDR2 SVGIG (reference sequence). Trimming pared 0 bases from V and 7 bases from J, leaving 10 bases between. The CDR3 bases are TGTGCCTGGAGTGTGGGTCGGGGGAACATTCAGTACTTC. Protein sequence: CAWSVGRGNIQYF.

This clonotype occurred a few times. This chain links TRBV7-2 with TRBJ2-5; tentative D call: TRBD2 (6 bases). Germline-derived CDR1 and CDR2 are SGHTA and FQGNSA. Trimming cost V 4 bases and J 4 bases, with 19 bases left between them. This CDR3 region has 16 residues. The CDR3 nucleotides read TGTGCCAGCAGCTCACGGGAGAAGTCCGTCGGAGAGACCCAGTACTTC. This gives the protein CASSSREKSVGETQYF.

The chain carries TRBV25-1 and TRBJ1-6; D ambiguous. V was clipped by 2 bases and J by 6 bases, with 8 bases between them. The CDR3 is made up of 14 amino acids. CDR1 and CDR2 (germline): MGHDK, SYGVNS. CDR3 nucleotides: TGTGCCAGCAGTGAAGTGTCATCTAATTCACCCCTCCACTTT. It encodes CASSEVSSNSPLHF.

This clonotype was seen a single time. The V gene is TRBV6-6, the J gene TRBJ2-1; 8 nucleotides line up with TRBD1. Germline V gives CDR1 MNHNY, CDR2 SVGAGI (reference sequence). Germline trimming cut 1 base from V and 6 bases from J; bases unmatched to any gene: 11. The CDR3 consists of 17 residues. The chain's CDR3 is CASSYYSLRGRGNEQFF. In DNA, the CDR3 is TGTGCCAGCAGTTACTATTCTCTCAGGGGGCGCGGCAATGAGCAGTTCTTC.

The chain carries TRBV6-5 and TRBJ2-2; 8 nucleotides agree with TRBD2. The V gene's germline CDR1 is MNHEY and CDR2 SVGAGI. The CDR3 is 14 amino acids. Unmatched junction bases numbered 5, after V lost 7 bases and J lost 4 bases. The CDR3 loop reads CASKAGDITGELFF. CDR3 bases: TGTGCCAGCAAAGCGGGGGATATCACCGGGGAGCTGTTTTTT.

Many counts were recorded for this clonotype. The chain has TRBV27 and TRBJ2-6; D remains unclear. The CDR3 is 13 amino acids. Germline V lookup: CDR1 MNHEY, CDR2 SMNVEV (reference sequence). V lost 8 bases and J lost 0, with 5 bases in between. Here the CDR3 DNA reads TGTGCCAGCTCCTCCTCTGGGGCCAACGTCCTGACTTTC. It is translated as CASSSSGANVLTF.

This clonotype was counted a few times. V usage is TRBV5-4 and J usage is TRBJ2-5; 12 bases agree with TRBD2. Trimming cost V 4 bases and J 4 bases; bases outside gene matches: 8. The CDR3 consists of 16 residues. CDR1 and CDR2 from the germline V gene are SGHNT and YYREEE (reference sequence). CDR3 nucleotides: TGTGCCAGCAGCCCCCGACTAGCGGGGGAGGGAGAGACCCAGTACTTC. It translates to CASSPRLAGEGETQYF.

This chain joins TRBV27 and TRBJ1-1; 9 nucleotides agree with TRBD1. The CDR3 loop spans 13 amino acids. Losses at the gene ends were 10 bases for V and 3 bases for J; bases not matched to a gene: 6. Germline loops: CDR1 MNHEY, CDR2 SMNVEV (reference sequence). CDR3 nucleotides: TGTGCCACTAAACAGGGGGCAGACACTGAAGCTTTCTTT. Amino acids: CATKQGADTEAFF.

This clonotype showed up many times. The chain combines TRBV11-2 with TRBJ1-3; the D gene is possibly TRBD1 (6 bases). Per germline, CDR1 SGHAT and CDR2 FQNNGV. V lost 5 bases and J lost 0, with 11 bases in between. The CDR3 extends over 15 amino acids. CDR3 in DNA: TGTGCCAGCAGCCCCGGACAGACCTCTGGAAACACCATATATTTT. The encoded protein is CASSPGQTSGNTIYF.

This clonotype has a handful of counts. This chain links TRBV12-3 or TRBV12-4 with TRBJ2-5; D call uncertain. Trimming removed 6 bases from V and 1 base from J, with 9 bases in between. This CDR3 is built from 13 residues. The CDR3 bases are TGTGCCAGCAGCAACAGAGGCCAAGAGACCCAGTACTTC. As protein: CASSNRGQETQYF.

This clonotype occurred a few times. This chain joins TRBV20-1 and TRBJ2-3, with TRBD2 matching over 8 bases. This CDR3 has 14 amino acids. V lost 3 bases, J lost 2 bases, and 4 bases stayed unmatched. Germline-derived CDR1 and CDR2 are DFQATT and SNEGSKA (reference sequence). CDR3 bases: TGCAGTGCTAGCCGCGGGGGGATCACAGATACGCAGTATTTT. This translates into CSASRGGITDTQYF.

The rearrangement uses TRBV20-1 and TRBJ2-5; weak D call: TRBD1 (5 bases). Germline V gene lookup returns CDR1 DFQATT and CDR2 SNEGSKA (reference sequence). The CDR3 consists of 12 residues. V dropped 3 bases and J dropped 2 bases, with 7 bases sitting between them. The CDR3 DNA is TGCAGTGCTAGTCGACAGCAAGAGACCCAGTACTTC. Amino acids: CSASRQQETQYF.

The chain couples TRBV3-1 to TRBJ1-6; D gene uncertain. The germline CDR1 and CDR2 sequences are LGHDT and YNNKEL (reference sequence). The CDR3 runs 14 residues. The V gene lost 2 bases and the J gene lost 7 bases, with 9 bases spanning the gap. The CDR3 nucleotides are TGTGCCAGCAGCCAACTGGAGAGGAATTCACCCCTCCACTTT. It codes for CASSQLERNSPLHF.

This clonotype was counted only a few times. V gene TRBV11-2 combines with J gene TRBJ2-1, with D perhaps matching TRBD1 (5 bases). The ends were cut back, 2 bases at V and 9 bases at J, with 17 bases in the middle. Germline V gives CDR1 SGHAT, CDR2 FQNNGV. The CDR3 has 15 amino acids. The CDR3 DNA is TGTGCCAGCAGCTTACCAGGGAAAGGGGTCGGTGAGCAGTTCTTC. Its translation is CASSLPGKGVGEQFF.